This paragraph covers one T cell receptor beta chain sequence. Method: immunoSEQ multiplex PCR; TCRdb's copy keeps in-frame clones and lacks some. The sample yields more than 150,000 clones, 90% to 95% seen once. Germline CDR1 and CDR2: SEHNR and FQNEAQ (reference sequence). The CDR3 has 16 amino acids. Trimming removed 1 base from V and 4 bases from J, with 14 bases in between. The sample belongs to a study of blood T cell repertoires in COVID-19. For the study at large: Acute and convalescent COVID-19 specimens originated in the United States, Italy and Spain. T cells, B-cell-depleted T cells, or PBMCs supplied cDNA or gDNA.

The chain uses TRBV7-9 and TRBJ1-3, with D unresolved. The receptor was isolated from a man aged 45-60 years with acute or convalescent COVID-19. The specimen sequenced was peripheral blood. CDR3 coding DNA: TGTGCCAGCAGCTTAGTGCCGGGCGGCGGGGGAAACACCATATATTTT. It encodes CASSLVPGGGGNTIYF.